Below are 15 T cell receptor beta chains sequenced from a single sample in a study of PD-L1 blockade in urothelial cancer. Sequenced by immunoSEQ multiplex PCR; TCRdb stores in-frame clones only, minus some. The sample includes fewer than 45,000 clones, roughly 87% of them seen just once. The material sequenced was PBMCs, taken around atezolizumab (anti-PD-L1) treatment. The source of these receptors is a man between 65 and 85 years old with urothelial cancer.

The chain recombines TRBV18 with TRBJ1-1; D may be TRBD1 (6 bases). Germline CDR1 and CDR2: KGHSH and LQKENI. The CDR3 has 18 residues. V gave up 3 bases and J gave up 3 bases, with 23 bases separating them. CDR3 sequence: CASSPEVAGGRAYTEAFF. The CDR3 region has the DNA TGTGCCAGCTCACCGGAAGTAGCGGGGGGCCGGGCGTACACTGAAGCTTTCTTT. Supplemented by reference TRBV18 and TRBJ1-1, the full variable domain reads NAGVMQNPRHLVRRRGQEARLRCSPMKGHSHVYWYRQLPEEGLKFMVYLQKENIIDESGMPKERFSAEFPKEGPSILRIQQVVRGDSAAYFCASSPEVAGGRAYTEAFFGQGTRLTVV.

The rearrangement uses TRBV6-5 and TRBJ1-1; D is undetermined. This CDR3 has 13 amino acids. Trimming shortened V by 6 bases and J by 1 base, and 9 bases separated the two germline ends. Germline CDR1 reads MNHEY; CDR2 reads SVGAGI. In nucleotides, the CDR3 is TGTGCCAGCAGGCAGACACAGAACACTGAAGCTTTCTTT. Translation gives CASRQTQNTEAFF.

This chain uses TRBV27 with TRBJ2-7, with D tentatively TRBD2 (6 bases). V was cut by 4 bases and J by 0 bases, with 13 bases left in between. CDR3 length: 15 amino acids. Germline loops: CDR1 MNHEY, CDR2 SMNVEV (reference sequence). The CDR3 sequence: CASSSPASVSYEQYF. The CDR3 DNA sequence: TGTGCCAGCAGTTCCCCCGCTAGCGTCTCCTACGAGCAGTACTTC.

The chain employs TRBV6-5 and TRBJ1-2; 11 nucleotides agree with TRBD1. CDR1 is MNHEY, CDR2 SVGAGI, per germline. Trimming cost V 4 bases and J 7 bases; bases outside gene matches: 8. This CDR3 comprises 15 residues. This CDR3 reads CASSSTDRGRVGYTF. CDR3 DNA: TGTGCCAGCAGTTCCACGGACAGGGGGCGTGTTGGCTACACCTTC.

The rearrangement uses TRBV6-6 and TRBJ2-1; TRBD1 agrees at 7 bases. After removal of 5 bases from V and 5 bases from J, the junction contained 9 bases not matched to a gene. This CDR3 comprises 15 residues. From germline, CDR1 is MNHNY and CDR2 SVGAGI (reference sequence). CDR3 residues: CASSRYRDSDNEQFF. The CDR3 DNA is TGTGCCAGCAGTCGATACCGGGACAGCGACAATGAGCAGTTCTTC.

The chain combines TRBV30 with TRBJ1-2, with a weak D call TRBD1 (5 bases). The CDR3 runs 13 residues. The germline V and J ends were trimmed by 0 bases and 4 bases, with 9 bases remaining between them. CDR1 is GTSNPN and CDR2 is SVGIG in the germline V gene (reference sequence). The CDR3 loop reads CAWSVKGSYGYTF. CDR3 bases: TGTGCCTGGAGTGTAAAGGGGTCCTATGGCTACACCTTC.

The chain joins TRBV7-6 to TRBJ1-3; 11 bases match TRBD1. The CDR3 consists of 16 residues. Trimming cost V 5 bases and J 4 bases; bases outside gene matches: 7. Germline V gives CDR1 SGHVS, CDR2 FNYEAQ. CDR3: CASSMGTGGVGNTIYF. Written as DNA, the CDR3 is TGTGCCAGCAGCATGGGGACAGGGGGAGTCGGAAACACCATATATTTT.

J is TRBJ1-6 and V is TRBV5-1, with D possibly TRBD1 on 6 matching bases. CDR1 and CDR2 from the germline V gene are SGHRS and YFSETQ. The CDR3 sequence is 15 residues long. The V end was cut by 0 bases, the J end by 7 bases, with 11 bases between. CDR3 sequence: CASSLVPGENSPLHF. The CDR3 DNA is TGCGCCAGCAGCTTGGTTCCAGGGGAGAATTCACCCCTCCACTTT.

The chain links TRBV18 to TRBJ2-7; D is unresolved. CDR1 and CDR2 (germline): KGHSH, LQKENI. CDR3 length: 14 residues. V lost 2 bases, J lost 2 bases, and 10 bases lay in between. CDR3 sequence: CASSPESSTYEQYF. CDR3 in DNA: TGTGCCAGCTCACCAGAAAGTTCTACCTACGAGCAGTACTTC.

The genes are TRBV5-4 and TRBJ2-3; TRBD2 aligns across 13 bases. With V trimmed by 4 bases and J by 3 bases, 14 bases remained unmatched. The CDR3 has 19 residues. Germline lookup yields CDR1 SGHNT and CDR2 YYREEE (reference sequence). CDR3 DNA: TGTGCCAGCAGCCAAGGCAGGACTAGCGGGAGTACTCGAACAGATACGCAGTATTTT. It translates to CASSQGRTSGSTRTDTQYF.

The rearrangement joins TRBV15 to TRBJ2-7; the D gene is possibly TRBD1 (5 bases). Germline V gene lookup returns CDR1 LNHNV and CDR2 YYDKDF (reference sequence). V was shortened by 4 bases and J by 1 base, with 5 bases between the two germline ends. This CDR3 is built from 12 residues. Written as DNA, the CDR3 is TGTGCCACCAGCACAGGGTCCTACGAGCAGTACTTC. This sequence encodes CATSTGSYEQYF.

The chain has TRBV18 and TRBJ1-5, with a possible D match to TRBD1 (5 bases). Germline-derived CDR1 and CDR2 are KGHSH and LQKENI. Trimming took off 5 bases at V and 2 bases at J, with 13 bases between the two ends. The CDR3 length is 15 residues. CDR3 loop: CASSWGQSGNQPQHF. The CDR3 nucleotides read TGTGCCAGCTCATGGGGCCAATCAGGCAATCAGCCCCAGCATTTT.

J is TRBJ1-4 and V is TRBV5-1; D perhaps matches TRBD1 (6 bases). Germline assignment: CDR1 SGHRS and CDR2 YFSETQ. This CDR3 region has 14 residues. Trimming left V 4 bases short and J 7 bases short, with 14 bases between. The CDR3 protein is CASSGGGSGEKLFF. The CDR3 coding sequence is TGCGCCAGCAGCGGGGGCGGGTCCGGTGAAAAACTGTTTTTT.

The chain uses TRBV7-6 and TRBJ2-5, with TRBD2 matching 7 bases. Germline V gene data show CDR1 as SGHVS and CDR2 as FNYEAQ. J was trimmed by 2 bases and V by 3 bases; bases with no gene match: 6. CDR3 length: 15 amino acids. DNA of the CDR3: TGTGCCAGCAGCTTGCGACTAGCCCGGCAAGAGACCCAGTACTTC. As protein: CASSLRLARQETQYF.

The J gene is TRBJ2-7, the V gene TRBV30, with D possibly being TRBD2 (7 bases). V gave up 4 bases and J gave up 0 bases, with 19 bases separating them. The germline V gene encodes CDR1 GTSNPN and CDR2 SVGIG (reference sequence). The CDR3 loop spans 16 amino acids. CDR3 nucleotide sequence: TGTGCCTGGAACCCTCGGGGCGGGGGCATCTCCTACGAGCAGTACTTC. Its translation is CAWNPRGGGISYEQYF.